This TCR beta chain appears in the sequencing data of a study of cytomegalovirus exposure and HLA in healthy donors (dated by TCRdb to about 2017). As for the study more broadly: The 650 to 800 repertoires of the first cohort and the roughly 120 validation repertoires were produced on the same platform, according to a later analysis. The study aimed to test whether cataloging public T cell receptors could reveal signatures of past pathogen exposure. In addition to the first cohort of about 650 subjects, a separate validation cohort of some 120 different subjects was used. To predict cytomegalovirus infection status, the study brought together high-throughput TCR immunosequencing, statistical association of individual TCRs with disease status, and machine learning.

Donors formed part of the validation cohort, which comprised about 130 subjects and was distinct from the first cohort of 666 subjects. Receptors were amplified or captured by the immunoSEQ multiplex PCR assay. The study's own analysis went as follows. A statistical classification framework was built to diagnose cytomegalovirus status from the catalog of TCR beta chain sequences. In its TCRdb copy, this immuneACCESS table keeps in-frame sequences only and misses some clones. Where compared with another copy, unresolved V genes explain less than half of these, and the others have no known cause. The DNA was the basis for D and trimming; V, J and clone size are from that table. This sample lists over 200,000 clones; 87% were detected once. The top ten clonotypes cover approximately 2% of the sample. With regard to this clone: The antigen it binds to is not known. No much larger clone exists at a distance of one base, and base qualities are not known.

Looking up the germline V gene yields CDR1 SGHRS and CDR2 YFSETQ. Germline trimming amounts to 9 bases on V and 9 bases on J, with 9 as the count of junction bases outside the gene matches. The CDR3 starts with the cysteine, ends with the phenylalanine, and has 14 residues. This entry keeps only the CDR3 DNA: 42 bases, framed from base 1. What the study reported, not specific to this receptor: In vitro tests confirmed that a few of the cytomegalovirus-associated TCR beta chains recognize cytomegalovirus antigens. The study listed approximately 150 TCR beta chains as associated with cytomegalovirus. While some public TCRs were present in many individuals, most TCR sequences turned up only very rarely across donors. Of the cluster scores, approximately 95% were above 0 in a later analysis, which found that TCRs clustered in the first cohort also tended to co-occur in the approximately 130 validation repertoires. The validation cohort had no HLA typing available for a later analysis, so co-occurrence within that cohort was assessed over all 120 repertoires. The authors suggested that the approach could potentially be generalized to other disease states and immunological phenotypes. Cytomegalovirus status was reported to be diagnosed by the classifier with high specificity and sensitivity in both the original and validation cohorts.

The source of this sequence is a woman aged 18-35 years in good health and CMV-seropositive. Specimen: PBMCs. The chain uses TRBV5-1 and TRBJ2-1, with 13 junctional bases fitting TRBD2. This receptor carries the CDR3 CATATGLAGSEQFF. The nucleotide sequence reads TGCGCCACCGCGACGGGACTAGCGGGAAGTGAGCAGTTCTTC.